This entry concerns a single T cell receptor beta chain. Ten or more counts support this clonotype. This clone's antigen is unknown. No base quality information exists; no much larger clone differs at one position. The source of the sample is a study of neurological immune-mediated disorders (dated by TCRdb to the late 2010s). For context, the study as a whole: Of the 35 or so multiple sclerosis patients, around 30 had relapsing-remitting MS and 3 had secondary progressive MS. The study compared peripheral blood TCR-beta repertoires of HTLV-I-associated myelopathy (HAM/TSP) patients, multiple sclerosis patients and healthy controls using UMI-based sequencing. Longitudinal samples, technical triplicates and paired sorted CD4+ and CD8+ T-cell subsets, alongside PBMC samples, were included among the roughly 100 TCR-beta libraries. Of the roughly 71 subjects in the cohort, some 15 were HAM/TSP patients, about 34 were multiple sclerosis patients, and about 20 were healthy controls.

The research as a whole found: Across subjects, expanded clones never shared an identical CDR3 amino acid sequence, which suggests that the TCR-beta repertoires in every group were private. The MS cluster was not associated with any clinical or MRI features, and the authors stated that larger cohorts are needed. Phylogenetic analysis grouped repertoires from 18 of 34 MS patients into a cluster of related CDR3 sequences, suggesting a possible repertoire-level signature. TCR clonal expansion was highest in HAM/TSP patients and lowest in MS patients, with MS patients falling below even healthy controls.

For unsorted PBMC libraries, 2 million PBMCs were used after storage in RNAlater at -80 degrees C until RNA extraction. The multiple sclerosis patients were enrolled in a US clinical protocol that evaluated disease progression with magnetic resonance imaging. Peripheral blood was subjected to Ficoll-Hypaque density gradient centrifugation to isolate PBMCs, which were then cryopreserved in liquid nitrogen. cDNA was synthesized by template-switch 5'RACE using a primer carrying a 10-nucleotide random unique molecular identifier by which each TCR transcript was tagged. Over 190 million TCR-beta sequences, covering 15-18 subjects, were produced in each sequencing run. The RNeasy kit was used for extraction of total RNA. The KAPA Real-time Library Amplification kit was used to amplify TCR-beta VDJ regions with primers targeting the TCR constant region and the 5'RACE anchor. A first PCR added sample indexes and Illumina adaptors, and a second PCR then raised library yield. The roughly 650 bp TCR product was size-selected on a 2% E-gel SizeSelection system after Ampure bead purification. Library quality was checked on a Bioanalyzer, concentration was measured with Qubit, and libraries were quantified with the Kapa Library Quantification kit before pooling. An Illumina HiSeq 2500 sequenced the libraries paired-end 2 x 150 bp. To increase sequence diversity, about 23-32% phiX was spiked into each library pool. In the authors' own workflow: The UMI-based MiGEC pipeline processed quality-filtered reads and removed over 80% of raw TCR sequences during error correction. VDJ genes were aligned to IMGT germline references, and each clonotype was defined by a unique CDR3 amino acid sequence together with V-J genes. Clonal expansion, Shannon diversity, and CDR3 relatedness (CalcPairwiseDistances, ClusterSamples) were evaluated with VDJtools, and phylogenetic trees were built with CLCbio workbench. Using coefficient-of-variation modelling across technical triplicates, the study counted a clone as expanded if it had at least 8 unique UMIs. In-frame beta chains were kept once TCRdb had trimmed the public reads at Q25 with fastp and called clones with MiXCR. Entries are consolidated by CDR3 protein sequence, retaining the most common genes and DNA. These V and J calls are TCRdb output, not the study's own analysis. This sample gives about 58,000 distinct CDR3 sequences in total; 3% to 4% of them show up just once. The top ten constitute 7.1% of the sample.

Sequenced input: PBMCs. The sequence was collected from a woman aged 60-70 years with multiple sclerosis.

The CDR3 here reads CSGGPFYNEQFF. In nucleotides, the sequence is TGCAGCGGGGGGCCCTTCTACAATGAGCAGTTCTTC. Recombination connected TRBV29-1 to TRBJ2-1; TRBD1 might be the D gene, on 6 matching bases. V is cut by 7 bases and J by 3 bases, and the space between the germline ends is 10 bases. CDR1 and CDR2 were assigned from the germline V gene as SQVTM and ANQGSEA. The CDR3 spans 12 residues, from the cysteine through the phenylalanine. Left in the record is the CDR3 DNA by itself, 36 bases read in frame from the first base.